The 13 T cell receptor beta chains below come from one sample, sequenced in a study of blood T cell repertoires in COVID-19. Sequenced by immunoSEQ multiplex PCR; TCRdb stores in-frame clones only, minus some. The data hold 130,000 to 150,000 clones, with under 90% observed a single time. Sequencing was done on a sample of peripheral blood. The origin of the receptors is a human donor in a cohort sampled during active COVID-19.

The rearrangement links TRBV13 to TRBJ2-7; 9 bases align to TRBD1. The CDR3 is 20 residues long. J lost 3 bases, V lost 0 bases, and 18 bases had no gene match. The germline CDR1 and CDR2 sequences are PRHDT and FYEKMQ (reference sequence). The DNA for the CDR3 is TGTGCCAGCAGCTTAGGCAACAGGGGGCTATTCCTCACCTCCATCTACGAGCAGTACTTC. Protein product: CASSLGNRGLFLTSIYEQYF.

The chain carries TRBV2 and TRBJ2-2, with 11 bases fitting TRBD1. CDR1 is SNHLY, CDR2 FYNNEI, per germline. The V gene end was trimmed by 6 bases and the J gene end by 5 bases; junction bases not matched to a gene: 2. The CDR3 loop spans 14 amino acids. CDR3 sequence reads: CASSGTGGTGELFF. Here the CDR3 DNA reads TGTGCCAGCAGCGGGACAGGGGGAACCGGGGAGCTGTTTTTT.

The V gene is TRBV7-2, the J gene TRBJ2-7, with 10 nucleotides matching TRBD1. Trimming at V came to 5 bases and at J to 7 bases, leaving 11 bases not matched to a gene. The CDR3 totals 15 residues. CDR1 is SGHTA and CDR2 is FQGNSA in the germline V gene. DNA for the CDR3: TGTGCCAGCAGCCGGGAAACCGGGACAGGGGTTGAGCAGTACTTC. Translation gives CASSRETGTGVEQYF.

The rearrangement links TRBV7-2 to TRBJ2-5; TRBD2 aligns across 11 bases. After removal of 5 bases from V and 4 bases from J, the junction contained 9 bases not matched to a gene. This CDR3 region has 16 residues. Per the germline V gene, CDR1 is SGHTA and CDR2 is FQGNSA. CDR3 sequence: CASSVNSGRAGETQYF. CDR3 nucleotides: TGTGCCAGCAGCGTCAATAGCGGGAGGGCCGGAGAGACCCAGTACTTC.

The chain is built from TRBV6-5 and TRBJ2-7; 7 positions agree with TRBD1. The V gene end was trimmed by 2 bases and the J gene end by 2 bases; junction bases not matched to a gene: 9. Germline V gene data show CDR1 as MNHEY and CDR2 as SVGAGI. This CDR3 is built from 16 residues. The DNA for the CDR3 is TGTGCCAGCAGTTACCCGGGACAGCCTGATCCCTACGAGCAGTACTTC. Its translation: CASSYPGQPDPYEQYF.

The chain uses TRBV12-2 and TRBJ2-1; the D call TRBD2 from the table was never checked on the DNA. TRBV12-2 corresponds to a pseudogene. This CDR3 spans 17 amino acids. The CDR3 DNA follows: TGTGCAAGTCTCCACGGACTAGCCCTGACACTCTACAATGAGCAGTTCTTC. Protein: CASLHGLALTLYNEQFF.

This chain connects TRBV18 to TRBJ2-1; TRBD1 matches 7 bases. The CDR3 sequence is 15 residues long. Per the germline V gene, CDR1 is KGHSH and CDR2 is LQKENI. V trimming: 3 bases; J trimming: 9 bases; junction bases outside the gene matches: 11. The CDR3 here is CASSPPQTGESEQFF. The CDR3 DNA sequence: TGTGCCAGCTCACCCCCCCAAACAGGGGAGAGTGAGCAGTTCTTC.

The rearrangement uses TRBV5-1 and TRBJ1-2; D might be TRBD1 (6 bases). This CDR3 contains 15 residues. Per the germline V gene, CDR1 is SGHRS and CDR2 is YFSETQ. V gave up 4 bases and J gave up 7 bases, with 20 bases separating them. The CDR3 DNA reads TGCGCCAGCAGCGAAGGGGACATCAGATTGGTTGGCTACACCTTC. Encoded protein: CASSEGDIRLVGYTF. Full variable domain (rest looked up from reference TRBV5-1 and TRBJ1-2): KAGVTQTPRYLIKTRGQQVTLSCSPISGHRSVSWYQQTPGQGLQFLFEYFSETQRNKGNFPGRFSGRQFSNSRSEMNVSTLELGDSALYLCASSEGDIRLVGYTFGSGTRLTVV.

This clone showed up many times. The chain recombines TRBV6-5 with TRBJ1-3, with 8 bases aligning to TRBD1. Trimming removed 5 bases from V and 4 bases from J; junction bases left unmatched: 7. Germline-derived CDR1 and CDR2 are MNHEY and SVGAGI. The CDR3 extends over 15 amino acids. The CDR3 bases are TGTGCCAGCAGTCTTAAGACAGGGGAAGGAAACACCATATATTTT. Encoded protein: CASSLKTGEGNTIYF.

The gene calls are TRBV13 and TRBJ2-7; 9 positions agree with TRBD2. The CDR3 has 14 amino acids. The J segment lost 2 bases and the V segment lost 3 bases, leaving 2 bases of the junction unmatched. Germline loops: CDR1 PRHDT, CDR2 FYEKMQ (reference sequence). The chain's CDR3 is CASSFSGSAYEQYF. CDR3 sequence (DNA): TGTGCCAGCAGCTTTAGCGGGAGCGCCTACGAGCAGTACTTC.

V and J are TRBV19 and TRBJ1-3; tentatively, D is TRBD1 (6 bases). Germline-derived CDR1 and CDR2 are LNHDA and SQIVND (reference sequence). V lost 10 bases to trimming and J lost 1 base, with 14 bases between them. The CDR3 loop spans 14 amino acids. The CDR3 region is CATKQGGSGNTIYF. CDR3 bases: TGTGCCACCAAACAGGGCGGATCTGGAAACACCATATATTTT.

V and J are TRBV11-1 and TRBJ2-3; D remains unclear. Germline loops: CDR1 SGHAT, CDR2 FQDESV (reference sequence). The CDR3 spans 12 residues. The germline V and J ends were trimmed by 4 bases and 5 bases, with 7 bases remaining between them. The CDR3 coding sequence is TGTGCCAGCAGCTCCGATAGAGATACGCAGTATTTT. It specifies CASSSDRDTQYF. Supplemented by reference TRBV11-1 and TRBJ2-3, the full variable domain reads EAEVAQSPRYKITEKSQAVAFWCDPISGHATLYWYRQILGQGPELLVQFQDESVVDDSQLPKDRFSAERLKGVDSTLKIQPAELGDSAMYLCASSSDRDTQYFGPGTRLTVL.

The chain uses TRBV25-1 and TRBJ2-7; unclear D gene. The V gene lost 6 bases and the J gene lost 2 bases, with 11 bases spanning the gap. This CDR3 is 13 amino acids long. Germline CDR1 is MGHDK and CDR2 is SYGVNS. The CDR3 protein is CASRTESTYEQYF. For the CDR3, the DNA is TGTGCCAGCAGGACTGAGAGTACCTACGAGCAGTACTTC.